Listed below are T cell receptor beta chains from one sample, sequenced in a study of blood T cells in healthy people across ages. TCRdb re-derived calls from the 5' RACE reads in MiXCR, one entry per CDR3 protein. The sample has around 1,000,000 distinct CDR3 sequences; more than 30% are singletons. Sequencing input: blood. These receptor sequences come from a man between 18 and 35 years old in good health. Each CDR3 is given with its conserved first and last residue.

TRBJ2-3 TRBV6-5 CGSSRGGGAIDTQYF
TRBJ1-2 TRBV29-1 CSVREGVRYGYTF
NA TRBV7-2 CASSLMSFYEQYF
TRBJ1-2 TRBV4-1 CASSQAGAGSNYGYTF
TRBJ2-7 TRBV12-5 CASGLVRSLDGPGYEQYF
TRBJ2-3 TRBV5-1 CASSLIPGTDTQYF
TRBJ1-2 TRBV29-1 CSVASRGRSYGYTF
TRBJ2-7 TRBV29-1 CSVGWQGNEQYF
TRBJ2-3 TRBV6-2/TRBV6-3 CASSYVRYEDTQYF
TRBJ2-1 TRBV3-1 CASSRGGQGFGEQFF
TRBJ2-7 TRBV7-6 CASSLDRGNAREQYF
TRBJ2-1 TRBV20-1 CSARGGASSYNEQFF
NA TRBV6-5 CASSRGGAGMETQYF
TRBJ1-5 TRBV28 CASSSGGVNQPQHF
TRBJ2-1 TRBV28 CASTPLAAVYNEQFF
TRBJ2-1 TRBV24-1 CATSVGGGADNEQFF
TRBJ1-6 TRBV28 CASITDHSGSPLHF
TRBJ2-2 TRBV2 CAKRASSRAGELFF
TRBJ1-4 TRBV21-1 CASSKKYSRGATNEKPFF
TRBJ2-7 TRBV29-1 CSVVKGAAYEQYF
TRBJ2-3 TRBV20-1 CSARGSGEADTQYF
TRBJ2-5 TRBV25-1 CASSEGRIQYF
TRBJ1-2 TRBV11-2 CASSSSGPYGYTF
TRBJ1-1 TRBV6-1 CASSKSRLMAEAFF
TRBJ2-1 TRBV4-1 CASSHRTSGGSSSYNEQFF
TRBJ2-1 TRBV25-1 CTSSEWAGGHGEQFF
TRBJ1-1 TRBV4-1 CASSNDRGLNTEAFF
TRBJ2-5 TRBV7-9 CASSLNGREETQYF
TRBJ2-1 TRBV4-3 CASSQERAGDYNEQFF
TRBJ1-1 TRBV29-1 CSVQGPGVRVTEAFF
TRBJ2-5 TRBV25-1 CASQGGARLHEQYF
TRBJ1-3 TRBV9 CASSGLEHSGNTIYF
TRBJ1-2 TRBV30 CAWSASYGYTF
TRBJ2-5 TRBV9 CASSGKDSRDERYF
TRBJ1-1 TRBV12-3/TRBV12-4 CASSLARLQGKTLNTEAFF
TRBJ1-2 TRBV28 CASRLRTVGHGYTF
TRBJ2-2 TRBV5-1 CASSWGEGHDTGELFF
TRBJ1-2 TRBV4-2 CASSQEPGGYGYTF
TRBJ1-1 TRBV6-2/TRBV6-3 CASSYDNTGGTEAFF
TRBJ1-1 TRBV27 CASSSDFNTEAFF
TRBJ2-3 TRBV7-2 CASSLDVEGSTDTQYF
TRBJ1-4 TRBV2 CASSSGIVDEKLFF